These T cell receptor beta chains were read from a single sample in a study of sequential checkpoint blockade in melanoma. Using immunoSEQ multiplex PCR, the repertoire was profiled, and TCRdb retains in-frame clones only, with some absent. Found here are nearly 11,000 clones, approximately 81% of them singletons; the top ten hold over 9%. Source: CD8+ T cells sorted from blood (inferred from file names), taken from a patient given nivolumab and ipilimumab in sequence. The receptors come from a human donor with melanoma. CDR3s include the opening cysteine and the closing phenylalanine or tryptophan. The D gene is left open where the match is weak. Clone size is not always given. Where it is, it says once, few, many or a class for expanded clones.

v_call	j_call	d_call	clone_size	cdr3_aa	cdr3_nt
TRBV9	TRBJ2-2	TRBD2	once	CASSASGANTGELFF	TGTGCCAGCAGCGCAAGCGGGGCCAACACCGGGGAGCTGTTTTTT
TRBV9	TRBJ2-5	-	-	CASSVAGRGGETQYF	TGTGCCAGCAGCGTAGCCGGAAGGGGAGGAGAGACCCAGTACTTC
TRBV5-4	TRBJ2-3	-	-	CASSLEPGDTQYF	TGTGCCAGCAGCTTGGAGCCCGGAGATACGCAGTATTTT
TRBV2	TRBJ2-7	TRBD2	-	CASSGMDSYEQYF	TGTGCCAGTAGCGGGATGGACTCCTACGAGCAGTACTTC
TRBV6-6	TRBJ2-3	-	-	CASSFWGYRTDTQYF	TGTGCCAGCAGTTTTTGGGGCTACCGCACAGATACGCAGTATTTT
TRBV28	TRBJ1-2	-	once	CASSLALAANYGYTF	TGTGCCAGCAGCTTGGCCCTTGCAGCTAACTATGGCTACACCTTC
TRBV27	TRBJ2-7	-	-	CASSPGQAPYEQYF	TGTGCCAGCAGCCCGGGACAAGCCCCCTACGAGCAGTACTTC
TRBV6-1	TRBJ2-7	-	-	CASSEGVGAATYEQYF	TGTGCCAGCAGTGAAGGCGTGGGGGCCGCGACCTACGAGCAGTACTTC
TRBV14	TRBJ2-7	TRBD2	few	CASSHTTSGSSYNYEQYF	TGTGCCAGCAGCCACACAACTAGCGGGAGCTCCTATAATTACGAGCAGTACTTC
TRBV9	TRBJ1-4	-	-	CASSGQTGVYNEKLFF	TGTGCCAGCAGCGGCCAGACAGGTGTCTATAATGAAAAACTGTTTTTT
TRBV19	TRBJ1-2	-	few	CASSIDGEDYGYTF	TGTGCCAGTAGTATAGATGGGGAGGACTATGGCTACACCTTC
TRBV9	TRBJ1-1	-	-	CASSSRDSQNTEAFF	TGTGCCAGCAGCTCTCGGGACTCCCAGAACACTGAAGCTTTCTTT
TRBV29-1	TRBJ2-6	-	-	CSVAGSLGANVLTF	TGCAGCGTAGCAGGGTCTTTAGGGGCCAACGTCCTGACTTTC